These 28 T cell receptor beta chains originate from one sample sequenced in a study of cytomegalovirus exposure and HLA in healthy donors. Primers: 60 Vbeta forward and 13 Jbeta reverse. Profiled with immunoSEQ multiplex PCR; TCRdb holds only in-frame clones, not every one. This table has 150,000 to 200,000 clones, over 75% appearing once. Sample: PBMCs. These receptors originate from a boy aged 2-15 years in good health and CMV-seronegative.

The J gene is TRBJ2-5, the V gene TRBV5-1; TRBD1 matches at 7 bases. This CDR3 comprises 14 residues. Germline V gene sequence: CDR1 SGHRS, CDR2 YFSETQ. V lost 2 bases, J lost 2 bases, and 3 bases stayed unmatched. CDR3: CASSLQGYQETQYF. DNA of the CDR3: TGCGCCAGCAGCTTACAGGGGTATCAAGAGACCCAGTACTTC.

This clone was seen just once. The chain links TRBV6-1 to TRBJ1-2; TRBD1 matches 11 bases. Germline assignment: CDR1 MNHNS and CDR2 SASEGT. The V segment lost 4 bases and the J segment 12 bases; nucleotides outside the gene matches: 4. This CDR3 comprises 12 residues. The CDR3 loop reads CASSVDRGRHTF. The DNA for the CDR3 is TGTGCCAGCAGTGTGGACAGGGGGCGGCACACCTTC.

This sequence joins TRBV5-1 and TRBJ2-3; 16 bases line up with TRBD2. Germline trimming cut 2 bases from V and 3 bases from J; bases unmatched to any gene: 3. Germline CDR1 SGHRS, CDR2 YFSETQ. This CDR3 has 17 amino acids. The CDR3 DNA is TGCGCCAGCAGCTTCGGGACTAGCGGGGGGGCTACAGATACGCAGTATTTT. Translated: CASSFGTSGGATDTQYF.

V usage is TRBV4-3 and J usage is TRBJ2-1, with a weak D call TRBD2 (7 bases). Germline V CDR1 and CDR2: LGHNA, YSLEER. The V gene lost 4 bases and the J gene lost 2 bases, with 18 bases spanning the gap. This CDR3 spans 17 amino acids. DNA for the CDR3: TGCGCCAGCAGCCCATCCGAGGGGGGGGGCGCCTACAATGAGCAGTTCTTC. As protein: CASSPSEGGGAYNEQFF.

This chain uses TRBV4-1 with TRBJ2-3; D may be TRBD1 (6 bases). CDR1 and CDR2 (germline): MGHRA, YSYEKL. The CDR3 runs to 16 residues. Trimming stripped 1 base from V and 2 bases from J, with 13 bases between. In DNA form, the CDR3 reads TGCGCCAGCAGCCAAGTGGGAACAGGGTCCACAGATACGCAGTATTTT. This translates into CASSQVGTGSTDTQYF.

The chain links TRBV7-9 to TRBJ1-4; 8 bases align to TRBD1. V lost 5 bases, J lost 8 bases, and 7 bases stayed unmatched. The CDR3 spans 14 residues. Germline V gene sequence: CDR1 SEHNR, CDR2 FQNEAQ (reference sequence). The CDR3 region has the DNA TGTGCCAGCAGCCGGACAGGGTGGGGCGAAAAACTGTTTTTT. Its protein product is CASSRTGWGEKLFF.

This clone was found a few times. This CDR3 is CASTLVSDRVNQPQHF. The CDR3 bases are TGCGCCAGCACCCTAGTATCCGACAGGGTCAATCAGCCCCAGCATTTT. This chain uses TRBV10-1 with TRBJ1-5; 7 nucleotides align to TRBD1. In germline, CDR1 is WNHNN, CDR2 SYGVQD (reference sequence). V lost 7 bases to trimming and J lost 3 bases; unmatched junction nucleotides: 12. This CDR3 has 16 residues.

V and J are TRBV6-4 and TRBJ2-3, with 7 bases matching TRBD2. Germline V CDR1 and CDR2: MRHNA, SNTAGT. Trimming at V came to 6 bases and at J to 2 bases, leaving 8 bases not matched to a gene. The CDR3 spans 15 residues. CDR3 sequence: CASSTTAGLTDTQYF. The CDR3, as DNA: TGTGCCAGCAGCACCACAGCGGGGCTCACAGATACGCAGTATTTT.

This clone appeared once. The chain recombines TRBV10-2 with TRBJ1-5, with D perhaps matching TRBD1 (6 bases). The CDR3 runs to 13 residues. The V gene lost 8 bases and the J gene lost 5 bases, with 13 bases spanning the gap. Germline V gives CDR1 WSHSY, CDR2 SAAADI. CDR3 in amino acids: CASGRGRDQPQHF. The CDR3 DNA reads as TGCGCCAGCGGGCGGGGGCGCGATCAGCCCCAGCATTTT.

Details on this clone: One end of the junction fails to match germline, which may point to a read error. The V call is TRBV5-1, the J call TRBJ1-6; 7 nucleotides align to TRBD1. Germline V lookup: CDR1 SGHRS, CDR2 YFSETQ. CDR3 size: 16 residues. CDR3 DNA: TGCGCCAGCAGCTTGGGCAGGGGGGTTAATAATTCACCCCTCCATTTT. It translates to CASSLGRGVNNSPLHF.

The chain couples TRBV19 to TRBJ2-3; TRBD2 aligns across 13 bases. The germline gives CDR1 LNHDA, CDR2 SQIVND (reference sequence). The CDR3 has 15 amino acids. V was clipped by 7 bases and J by 6 bases; unmatched bases: 7. As DNA, the CDR3 is TGTGCCAGTAAAGTCACTAGCGGGGGGGCGGATACGCAGTATTTT. This codes for CASKVTSGGADTQYF. The variable domain in full, completed from reference TRBV19 and TRBJ2-3, reads DGGITQSPKYLFRKEGQNVTLSCEQNLNHDAMYWYRQDPGQGLRLIYYSQIVNDFQKGDIAEGYSVSREKKESFPLTVTSAQKNPTAFYLCASKVTSGGADTQYFGPGTRLTVL.

The genes are TRBV6-5 and TRBJ2-5; no clear D gene. The CDR3 totals 12 residues. Germline V gene data show CDR1 as MNHEY and CDR2 as SVGAGI. Trimming cost V 6 bases and J 2 bases, with 7 bases left between them. The CDR3 spells CASRTRQETQYF. CDR3 DNA sequence: TGTGCCAGCAGAACGCGACAAGAGACCCAGTACTTC.

The rearrangement links TRBV6-5 to TRBJ2-2, with 9 nucleotides matching TRBD2. Trimming removed 3 bases from V and 9 bases from J; junction bases left unmatched: 8. There are 15 residues in the CDR3. CDR1 is MNHEY and CDR2 is SVGAGI in the germline V gene. The CDR3 nucleotides read TGTGCCAGCAGTTATTGGAGCGGGGGGACCCGGGAGCTGTTTTTT. The encoded protein is CASSYWSGGTRELFF.

The chain links TRBV5-1 to TRBJ2-2; TRBD1 might be the D (6 bases). Trimming took off 7 bases at V and 3 bases at J, with 16 bases between the two ends. In germline, CDR1 is SGHRS, CDR2 YFSETQ. This CDR3 is built from 15 residues. The CDR3 loop is CASASQGTYTGELFF. The CDR3 bases are TGCGCCAGCGCCTCGCAGGGGACCTACACCGGGGAGCTGTTTTTT.

V is TRBV29-1 and J is TRBJ2-5, with 9 bases that match TRBD1. Germline CDR1 SQVTM, CDR2 ANQGSEA. J gave up 5 bases and V 4 bases, and 5 bases lay outside the gene matches. CDR3 length: 13 amino acids. The CDR3 spells CSVAYRGLETQYF. The CDR3, as DNA: TGCAGCGTTGCTTACAGGGGGCTTGAGACCCAGTACTTC.

J is TRBJ1-2 and V is TRBV7-2; TRBD1 is a possible D gene (5 bases). Trimming cost V 4 bases and J 3 bases, with 15 bases left between them. The germline CDR1 and CDR2 sequences are SGHTA and FQGNSA. There are 15 residues in the CDR3. CDR3 region: CASSSQTGGYYGYTF. The CDR3 coding sequence is TGTGCCAGCAGCTCCCAGACGGGGGGGTACTATGGCTACACCTTC.

This sequence joins TRBV4-3 and TRBJ2-3; TRBD2 might be the D (6 bases). This CDR3 has 15 residues. V gave up 0 bases and J gave up 1 base, with 8 bases separating them. CDR1 is LGHNA, CDR2 YSLEER, per germline. The CDR3 nucleotides read TGCGCCAGCAGCCAAGATGCGGGGCGCACAGATACGCAGTATTTT. It is translated as CASSQDAGRTDTQYF.

The chain employs TRBV7-8 and TRBJ2-3; TRBD2 matches at 12 bases. V lost 3 bases, J lost 5 bases, and 9 bases stayed unmatched. Germline CDR1 is SGHVS and CDR2 is FQNEAQ. There are 17 residues in the CDR3. The chain's CDR3 is CASSFVLAGGQGDTQYF. CDR3 in DNA: TGTGCCAGCAGCTTCGTCCTAGCGGGGGGGCAAGGAGATACGCAGTATTTT. Combining the CDR3 with reference TRBV7-8 and TRBJ2-3 gives the whole variable domain GAGVSQSPRYKVAKRGQDVALRCDPISGHVSLFWYQQALGQGPEFLTYFQNEAQLDKSGLPSDRFFAERPEGSVSTLKIQRTQQEDSAVYLCASSFVLAGGQGDTQYFGPGTRLTVL.

V is TRBV7-3 and J is TRBJ2-3; 10 nucleotides line up with TRBD2. CDR3 length: 18 residues. Germline CDR1 reads SGHTA; CDR2 reads FQGTGA. V was clipped by 4 bases and J by 2 bases; unmatched bases: 12. CDR3 DNA: TGTGCCAGCAGCTCCAAGCGGGGGGGCTTACCAACCACAGATACGCAGTATTTT. Protein product: CASSSKRGGLPTTDTQYF.

This chain connects TRBV6-1 to TRBJ1-2; TRBD1 aligns across 8 bases. With V trimmed by 6 bases and J by 4 bases, 7 bases remained unmatched. The CDR3 length is 14 residues. The germline V gene encodes CDR1 MNHNS and CDR2 SASEGT. CDR3 loop: CASSWTGPLYGYTF. The CDR3 DNA follows: TGTGCCAGCAGCTGGACAGGGCCGCTCTATGGCTACACCTTC.

The chain joins TRBV18 to TRBJ2-5, with 9 bases identical to TRBD1. The J segment lost 2 bases and the V segment lost 4 bases, leaving 5 bases of the junction unmatched. The CDR3 has 15 residues. Germline CDR1 KGHSH, CDR2 LQKENI. This chain's CDR3 is CASSLGTGPQETQYF. The CDR3 DNA follows: TGTGCCAGCTCACTAGGGACAGGGCCTCAAGAGACCCAGTACTTC.

This chain uses TRBV2 with TRBJ2-7; 9 nucleotides match TRBD1. Germline values: CDR1 SNHLY, CDR2 FYNNEI. This CDR3 contains 15 residues. The ends lost 5 bases at V and 1 base at J; junction bases unmatched: 6. CDR3 in amino acids: CASSWTGTGSYEQYF. The CDR3 DNA reads as TGTGCCAGCAGTTGGACCGGGACAGGGTCCTACGAGCAGTACTTC. Complete variable domain (other parts from reference TRBV2 and TRBJ2-7): EPEVTQTPSHQVTQMGQEVILRCVPISNHLYFYWYRQILGQKVEFLVSFYNNEISEKSEIFDDQFSVERPDGSNFTLKIRSTKLEDSAMYFCASSWTGTGSYEQYFGPGTRLTVT.

The chain couples TRBV7-9 to TRBJ1-2, with D unclear. The CDR3 is 14 residues long. Trimming stripped 1 base from V and 4 bases from J, with 10 bases between. Germline V CDR1 and CDR2: SEHNR, FQNEAQ (reference sequence). The chain's CDR3 is CASSLDAVVYGYTF. The CDR3 DNA reads as TGTGCCAGCAGCTTAGATGCGGTTGTCTATGGCTACACCTTC. Based on the CDR3 plus reference TRBV7-9 and TRBJ1-2, the full variable domain is DTGVSQNPRHKITKRGQNVTFRCDPISEHNRLYWYRQTLGQGPEFLTYFQNEAQLEKSRLLSDRFSAERPKGSFSTLEIQRTEQGDSAMYLCASSLDAVVYGYTFGSGTRLTVV.

The rearrangement uses TRBV7-3 and TRBJ2-7; unclear D gene. The CDR3 sequence is 14 residues long. Germline loops: CDR1 SGHTA, CDR2 FQGTGA. V was shortened by 2 bases and J by 0 bases, with 8 bases between the two germline ends. CDR3 nucleotides: TGTGCCAGCAGCTTATCACGGGTCTCCTACGAGCAGTACTTC. This gives the protein CASSLSRVSYEQYF.

As DNA, the CDR3 is TGTGCCAGCAGCCCCGCTGGGGGGGGAACGCAGTATTTT. As protein: CASSPAGGGTQYF. The chain combines TRBV11-2 with TRBJ2-3; TRBD2 matches 7 bases. Trimming at V came to 5 bases and at J to 9 bases, leaving 8 bases not matched to a gene. Germline values: CDR1 SGHAT, CDR2 FQNNGV. This CDR3 spans 13 amino acids.

The V call is TRBV29-1, the J call TRBJ1-5; 8 bases align to TRBD1. The CDR3 is made up of 14 amino acids. The V segment lost 7 bases and the J segment 0 bases; nucleotides outside the gene matches: 5. CDR1 and CDR2 (germline): SQVTM, ANQGSEA. CDR3 in amino acids: CSAGGAYSNQPQHF. The DNA for the CDR3 is TGCAGCGCAGGGGGCGCATATAGCAATCAGCCCCAGCATTTT.

This clone was observed once. The V call is TRBV7-9, the J call TRBJ2-7, with 9 bases matching TRBD1. Germline lookup yields CDR1 SEHNR and CDR2 FQNEAQ (reference sequence). Germline trimming cut 5 bases from V and 3 bases from J; bases unmatched to any gene: 14. CDR3 length equals 17 residues. In DNA, the CDR3 is TGTGCCAGCAGCCAAAAGGGACAGGGTGTGAGGGACTACGAGCAGTACTTC. Translated, it gives CASSQKGQGVRDYEQYF.

The J gene is TRBJ2-1, the V gene TRBV11-2; 9 bases map to TRBD2. This CDR3 contains 15 residues. The V segment lost 3 bases and the J segment 5 bases; nucleotides outside the gene matches: 5. The germline V gene encodes CDR1 SGHAT and CDR2 FQNNGV. Written as DNA, the CDR3 is TGTGCCAGCAGCTTTAGCGGGGGCCCGAACAATGAGCAGTTCTTC. Translation gives CASSFSGGPNNEQFF.